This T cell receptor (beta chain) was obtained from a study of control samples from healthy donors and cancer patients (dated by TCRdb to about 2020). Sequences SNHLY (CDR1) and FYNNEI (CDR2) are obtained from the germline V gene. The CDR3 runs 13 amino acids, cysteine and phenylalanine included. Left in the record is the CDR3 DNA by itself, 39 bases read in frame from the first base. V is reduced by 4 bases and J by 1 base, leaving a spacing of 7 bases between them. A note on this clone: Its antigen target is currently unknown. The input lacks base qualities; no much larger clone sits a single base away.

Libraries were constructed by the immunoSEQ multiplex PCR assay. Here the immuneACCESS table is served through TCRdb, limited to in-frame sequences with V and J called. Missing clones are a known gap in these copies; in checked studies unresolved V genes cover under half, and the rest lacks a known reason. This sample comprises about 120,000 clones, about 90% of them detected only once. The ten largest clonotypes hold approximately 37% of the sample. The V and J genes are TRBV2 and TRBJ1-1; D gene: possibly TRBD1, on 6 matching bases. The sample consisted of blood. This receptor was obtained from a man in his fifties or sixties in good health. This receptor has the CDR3 CASSGDTNTEAFF. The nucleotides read TGTGCCAGCAGTGGGGACACGAACACTGAAGCTTTCTTT.